A single sample gave rise to the 17 T cell receptor beta chains below, sequenced in a study of monozygotic twins with inflammatory bowel disease. TCRdb reprocessed the 5' RACE reads and reports one entry per CDR3 protein, with no DNA. Its table records more than 350,000 distinct CDR3 sequences. The sample taken for sequencing was blood. These receptor sequences come from a human donor with ulcerative colitis or Crohn's disease, or a healthy co-twin of an affected twin (not recorded which).

The chain recombines TRBV6-5 with TRBJ1-1; TCRdb's D call, TRBD1, is unchecked because there is no DNA. The CDR3 length is 12 residues. The V gene's germline CDR1 is MNHEY and CDR2 SVGAGI. The CDR3 reads CASSPSGDKAFF.

The chain combines TRBV20-1 with TRBJ2-3; TCRdb reports TRBD2, a call that lacks DNA to check it against. In germline, CDR1 is DFQATT, CDR2 SNEGSKA (reference sequence). There are 14 residues in the CDR3. The CDR3 sequence: CSAPKAGVADTQYF.

The chain couples TRBV12-3 or TRBV12-4 to TRBJ2-1; TCRdb calls TRBD2, which cannot be checked without DNA. The CDR3 has 15 amino acids. CDR3 in amino acids: CASSNTTPRGNEQFF.

The chain couples TRBV7-2 to TRBJ2-1; TCRdb names TRBD1, which stays unverified in the absence of DNA. The CDR3 is made up of 13 amino acids. Germline CDR1 and CDR2: SGHTA and FQGNSA. CDR3 sequence: CASSLERGTEQFF. The full variable domain, in which reference TRBV7-2 and TRBJ2-1 provide the parts outside the CDR3, is GAGVSQSPSNKVTEKGKDVELRCDPISGHTALYWYRQSLGQGLEFLIYFQGNSAPDKSGLPSDRFSAERTGGSVSTLTIQRTQQEDSAVYLCASSLERGTEQFFGPGTRLTVL.

The chain employs TRBV10-3 and TRBJ2-7. Germline-derived CDR1 and CDR2 are ENHRY and SYGVKD. The CDR3 runs 14 residues. The CDR3 sequence: CAISEVGTANEQYF.

The CDR3 loop reads CSAPRQDGNTEAFF. The chain has TRBV20-1 and TRBJ1-1; absent DNA, TCRdb's TRBD1 call cannot be checked. The CDR3 loop spans 14 amino acids. Germline V gene lookup returns CDR1 DFQATT and CDR2 SNEGSKA (reference sequence).

The rearrangement joins TRBV6-5 to TRBJ1-1; TCRdb's assignment of TRBD1 cannot be checked, as there is no DNA. This CDR3 comprises 15 residues. The germline V gene has CDR1 MNHEY and CDR2 SVGAGI. The CDR3 spells CASSYHLTGNTEAFF.

The genes are TRBV6-5 and TRBJ1-5. Per germline, CDR1 MNHEY and CDR2 SVGAGI. The CDR3 totals 16 residues. The CDR3 region is CASSSSGHFSNQPQHF.

The chain links TRBV30 to TRBJ2-3; TCRdb lists TRBD1, though no DNA is available to test this call. The CDR3 has 14 amino acids. Germline lookup yields CDR1 GTSNPN and CDR2 SVGIG (reference sequence). This CDR3 is CAAQTGTAGDTQYF.

The chain employs TRBV6-5 and TRBJ2-2; there is no DNA to check the TCRdb D call of TRBD2. Germline loops: CDR1 MNHEY, CDR2 SVGAGI. The CDR3 loop spans 17 amino acids. CDR3: CASSYSASGTSTGELFF.

V gene TRBV3-1 combines with J gene TRBJ2-1. Per germline, CDR1 LGHDT and CDR2 YNNKEL (reference sequence). The CDR3 extends over 12 amino acids. The chain's CDR3 is CASSQRTVGQFF.

This chain links TRBV12-3 or TRBV12-4 with TRBJ1-5; TCRdb proposes TRBD1, but this gene call is untestable without DNA. The CDR3 covers 15 residues. The CDR3 reads CASSPRGGVDQPQHF.

This rearrangement joins TRBV18 to TRBJ1-1; TCRdb returns TRBD1, unconfirmable since there is no DNA. Germline-derived CDR1 and CDR2 are KGHSH and LQKENI. The CDR3 has 13 amino acids. The CDR3 sequence: CASSPDRATEAFF.

The V call is TRBV9, the J call TRBJ2-1. Germline assignment: CDR1 SGDLS and CDR2 YYNGEE. The CDR3 runs 15 residues. The CDR3 protein is CASTFGGSSYNEQFF.

The rearrangement links TRBV7-9 to TRBJ2-3. Germline V gene sequence: CDR1 SEHNR, CDR2 FQNEAQ (reference sequence). The CDR3 contains 13 residues. The CDR3 sequence is CASSSMGRDTQYF.

The chain employs TRBV29-1 and TRBJ1-3; TCRdb's D call, TRBD1, is unchecked because there is no DNA. Germline-derived CDR1 and CDR2 are SQVTM and ANQGSEA. The CDR3 spans 15 residues. CDR3 protein: CSVVWTLGVGNTIYF.

The chain carries TRBV7-9 and TRBJ1-4. The CDR3 runs to 11 residues. Germline V gene data show CDR1 as SEHNR and CDR2 as FQNEAQ (reference sequence). The chain's CDR3 is CASSPHEELFF.